Listed below are T cell receptor beta chains from one sample, sequenced in a study of cytomegalovirus exposure and HLA in healthy donors. Clones were sequenced by immunoSEQ multiplex PCR, and TCRdb holds only the in-frame ones, with some missing. The repertoire holds more than 110,000 clones, with 76% as singletons. The sample taken for sequencing was PBMCs. These receptors were obtained from a man between 18 and 35 years old in good health and CMV-seronegative. CDR3s include the opening cysteine and the closing phenylalanine or tryptophan. A D gene is named only where the DNA matches it firmly. Clone size appears in some rows only: once, few, many, or a class for an expanded clone.

j_call clone_size v_call d_call cdr3_aa cdr3_nt
TRBJ2-1 . TRBV4-1 . CASSQDSETGTYNEQFF TGCGCCAGCAGCCAAGATTCGGAGACAGGGACTTACAATGAGCAGTTCTTC
TRBJ2-2 . TRBV7-3 TRBD2 CASSLTGLAGAGGELFF TGTGCCAGCAGCTTAACCGGACTAGCGGGGGCAGGCGGGGAGCTGTTTTTT
TRBJ2-5 . TRBV15 TRBD2 CATSRTSGGAETQYF TGTGCCACCAGCAGGACTAGCGGGGGGGCGGAGACCCAGTACTTC
TRBJ2-2 . TRBV5-1 TRBD1 CASSWGTGRTGELFF TGCGCCAGCAGTTGGGGGACAGGGAGGACCGGGGAGCTGTTTTTT
TRBJ2-1 . TRBV7-2 . CASSSRGKGNYNEQFF TGTGCCAGCAGCTCTCGGGGTAAGGGAAACTACAATGAGCAGTTCTTC
TRBJ2-7 few TRBV28 TRBD2 CASSLLPTSGRAHEQYF TGTGCCAGCAGTTTACTCCCGACTAGCGGGAGGGCCCACGAGCAGTACTTC
TRBJ2-5 . TRBV5-4 . CASSSYEGVETQYF TGTGCCAGCAGCTCCTATGAGGGAGTAGAGACCCAGTACTTC
TRBJ2-3 . TRBV19 TRBD1 CASSMGQGVDTQYF TGTGCCAGTAGTATGGGCCAGGGGGTAGATACGCAGTATTTT
TRBJ2-7 . TRBV18 . CASSPLRDSYEQYF TGTGCCAGCTCACCACTTAGAGATTCCTACGAGCAGTACTTC
TRBJ2-1 . TRBV7-9 TRBD2 CASSFGATLAGWGNEQFF TGTGCCAGCAGCTTCGGTGCGACCTTAGCGGGATGGGGCAATGAGCAGTTCTTC
TRBJ1-2 . TRBV9 . CASRASGGRISGYTF TGTGCCAGCAGGGCCAGCGGGGGGCGAATTAGTGGCTACACCTTC
TRBJ2-5 . TRBV5-4 . CASSLWYSSKQETQYF TGTGCCAGCAGCTTGTGGTATAGCAGTAAACAAGAGACCCAGTACTTC
TRBJ2-7 . TRBV4-1 . CASSQEGSLGGSYEQYF TGCGCCAGCAGCCAAGAGGGTAGCCTAGGAGGCTCCTACGAGCAGTACTTC
TRBJ2-5 once TRBV9 TRBD1 CASSPLTGGQETQYF TGTGCCAGCAGCCCGCTCACAGGGGGCCAAGAGACCCAGTACTTC
TRBJ1-1 . TRBV6-6 . CASSSTYGDTEAFF TGTGCCAGCAGTTCGACTTACGGAGACACTGAAGCTTTCTTT
TRBJ2-3 . TRBV28 . CASSLRSQVLGQPDTQYF TGTGCCAGCAGTTTACGAAGCCAAGTCTTAGGACAGCCAGATACGCAGTATTTT
TRBJ1-1 . TRBV6-1 . CASSEAPGTEAFF TGTGCCAGCAGTGAAGCCCCGGGGACTGAAGCTTTCTTT
TRBJ1-1 . TRBV6-6 . CASTFWGENTEAFF TGTGCCAGCACCTTCTGGGGGGAGAACACTGAAGCTTTCTTT
TRBJ1-6 . TRBV11-3 TRBD1 CASSLEGTGARNSPLHF TGTGCCAGCAGCTTAGAAGGGACAGGGGCCCGAAATTCACCCCTCCACTTT
TRBJ1-6 . TRBV7-3 TRBD1 CASSHGTENSPLHF TGTGCCAGCAGTCACGGGACAGAAAATTCACCCCTCCACTTT
TRBJ2-7 . TRBV6-1 . CASSEEALRQGIYEQYF TGTGCCAGCAGTGAAGAAGCCTTGCGGCAGGGTATCTACGAGCAGTACTTC
TRBJ1-6 . TRBV7-6 . CASSPEESSYNSPLHF TGTGCCAGCAGCCCAGAGGAGAGCTCCTATAATTCACCCCTCCACTTT
TRBJ2-1 . TRBV20-1 TRBD1 CSASRGFGLF TGCAGTGCTAGCAGGGGGTTTGGGCTCTTC
TRBJ2-5 . TRBV6-1 . CASSGMSLQETQYF TGTGCCAGCAGCGGGATGAGTTTGCAAGAGACCCAGTACTTC
TRBJ1-6 . TRBV7-9 TRBD1 CASSFTGQTNSPLHF TGTGCCAGCAGTTTTACGGGACAGACAAATTCACCCCTCCACTTT
TRBJ2-7 once TRBV7-6 . CASSRQDNYEQYF TGTGCCAGCAGCCGCCAGGATAACTACGAGCAGTACTTC
TRBJ2-7 few TRBV15 . CATSEAGFEDEQYF TGTGCCACCAGCGAAGCAGGGTTTGAAGACGAGCAGTACTTC
TRBJ2-7 . TRBV4-2 TRBD1 CASSQDTGGAYEQYF TGTGCCAGCAGCCAAGATACAGGGGGCGCCTACGAGCAGTACTTC
TRBJ1-1 . TRBV18 TRBD1 CASSPTGQKNTEAFF TGTGCCAGCTCACCGACGGGACAGAAGAACACTGAAGCTTTCTTT